These 25 T cell receptor beta chains were sequenced from one sample in a study of regulatory T cells in long-lasting Graves disease. iRepertoire HTBI primers and Arm-PCR of CDR3 regions built TCR beta libraries. TCRdb fed the multiplex PCR reads into MiXCR, producing one record per CDR3 protein. The profile shows 400,000 to 500,000 distinct CDR3 sequences, around 15% of them singletons. Time point indicated: newly diagnosed GD, antithyroid drugs for less than 3 months. Following extraction of RNA from PBMCs, that RNA was used to make the TCR library. The same sample was also studied in work on T cells in Graves' hyperthyroidism and ophthalmopathy.

The sample consisted of peripheral blood mononuclear cells (PBMCs), taken at new diagnosis, from a patient treated with antithyroid drugs. The receptor set was obtained from a woman between 50 and 59 years old with Graves disease.

At least ten counts were recorded for this clonotype. The chain combines TRBV15 with TRBJ2-1; TRBD1 might be the D (6 bases). CDR3 length: 16 amino acids. V gave up 5 bases and J gave up 0 bases, with 14 bases separating them. Germline V gene sequence: CDR1 LNHNV, CDR2 YYDKDF (reference sequence). This chain's CDR3 is CATSGRQVSSYNEQFF. In DNA, the CDR3 is TGTGCCACCAGCGGAAGACAGGTCAGCTCCTACAATGAGCAGTTCTTC.

The J gene is TRBJ2-7, the V gene TRBV4-1, with 7 bases fitting TRBD2. After removal of 3 bases from V and 2 bases from J, the junction contained 4 bases not matched to a gene. The CDR3 length is 14 residues. CDR1 and CDR2 (germline): MGHRA, YSYEKL. The CDR3 loop is CASSQGGKTYEQYF. DNA of the CDR3: TGCGCCAGCAGCCAGGGGGGGAAAACCTACGAGCAGTACTTC.

The rearrangement uses TRBV10-3 and TRBJ1-5, with 7 bases that match TRBD1. In germline, CDR1 is ENHRY, CDR2 SYGVKD. V was pared by 6 bases and J by 1 base, with 3 bases of the junction left unmatched. The CDR3 has 14 residues. CDR3 in amino acids: CAIRATGSNQPQHF. Here the CDR3 DNA reads TGTGCCATCAGAGCGACAGGGAGCAATCAGCCCCAGCATTTT.

In its sample, this clonotype was seen many times. V gene TRBV28 combines with J gene TRBJ2-2; D is ambiguous. CDR3 length: 15 amino acids. CDR1 MDHEN and CDR2 SYDVKM come from the germline V gene. Trimming pared 5 bases from V and 5 bases from J, leaving 15 bases between. The CDR3 is CASSQHPLGTGELFF. For the CDR3, the DNA is TGTGCCAGCAGTCAGCATCCTTTAGGTACCGGGGAGCTGTTTTTT.

This clonotype has a handful of counts. The chain carries TRBV7-2 and TRBJ2-5; 7 bases fit TRBD2. Germline loops: CDR1 SGHTA, CDR2 FQGNSA. With V trimmed by 1 base and J by 0 bases, 11 bases remained unmatched. This CDR3 is built from 18 residues. The CDR3 DNA reads TGTGCCAGCAGCTTAGATGGGGGGGGATGGTCGTACCAAGAGACCCAGTACTTC. Its protein product is CASSLDGGGWSYQETQYF.

This clonotype has only a few counts. The chain has TRBV11-1 and TRBJ2-2, with 11 positions matching TRBD1. The germline V gene has CDR1 SGHAT and CDR2 FQDESV (reference sequence). CDR3 length: 15 residues. The junction had 4 bases not matched to a gene; V was cut back by 2 bases and J by 8 bases. The CDR3 DNA reads TGTGCCAGCAGCTTACCGGACAGGGGGCCTGGGGAGCTGTTTTTT. It encodes CASSLPDRGPGELFF.

This clonotype was picked up many times. The chain recombines TRBV11-2 with TRBJ2-1, with D hard to call. CDR1 and CDR2 from the germline V gene are SGHAT and FQNNGV. Trimming took 2 bases from V and 9 from J, leaving 11 bases between them. CDR3 length: 13 amino acids. The CDR3, as DNA: TGTGCCAGCAGCTTATTCCTCCGTGGTGAGCAGTTCTTC. It encodes CASSLFLRGEQFF.

This clonotype occurred many times. The J gene is TRBJ2-7, the V gene TRBV28, with D perhaps matching TRBD2 (6 bases). This CDR3 has 16 residues. Per the germline V gene, CDR1 is MDHEN and CDR2 is SYDVKM. The V gene lost 6 bases and the J gene lost 2 bases, with 20 bases spanning the gap. CDR3 bases: TGTGCCAGCAGACCTAGGTTGGGGCTAGCGACCTACGAGCAGTACTTC. This encodes CASRPRLGLATYEQYF. Full variable domain (remainder filled in from reference TRBV28 and TRBJ2-7): DVKVTQSSRYLVKRTGEKVFLECVQDMDHENMFWYRQDPGLGLRLIYFSYDVKMKEKGDIPEGYSVSREKKERFSLILESASTNQTSMYLCASRPRLGLATYEQYFGPGTRLTVT.

This clonotype was counted at least ten times. The V gene is TRBV11-3, the J gene TRBJ2-3; D is ambiguous. Germline V lookup: CDR1 SGHNT, CDR2 YENEEA. The V gene lost 1 base and the J gene lost 9 bases, with 14 bases spanning the gap. The CDR3 has 14 residues. DNA of the CDR3: TGTGCCAGCAGCTTAGCAGGTGCCTCGGAAACGCAGTATTTT. Translating it yields CASSLAGASETQYF. The full variable domain, in which reference TRBV11-3 and TRBJ2-3 provide the parts outside the CDR3, is EAGVVQSPRYKIIEKKQPVAFWCNPISGHNTLYWYLQNLGQGPELLIRYENEEAVDDSQLPKDRFSAERLKGVDSTLKIQPAELGDSAVYLCASSLAGASETQYFGPGTRLTVL.

Details on this clonotype: A much larger clone differs by one base, so this may be a read error. The chain has TRBV28 and TRBJ2-7; TRBD1 aligns across 8 bases. The germline gives CDR1 MDHEN, CDR2 SYDVKM. The length of the CDR3 is 16 residues. With V trimmed by 2 bases and J by 5 bases, 11 bases remained unmatched. This chain's CDR3 is CASSLPRTGRSHEQYF. CDR3 DNA: TGTGCCAGCAGTTTACCTCGGACAGGGAGGTCCCACGAGCAGTACTTC.

Concerning this clonotype itself: A much larger clonotype is one base distant, so this may be a read error. This sequence joins TRBV28 and TRBJ2-7; 7 nucleotides agree with TRBD1. Germline V gives CDR1 MDHEN, CDR2 SYDVKM. This CDR3 comprises 13 residues. CDR3 sequence reads: CACSGGQSYEQYF. The CDR3, as DNA: TGTGCCTGCAGTGGGGGACAGTCCTACGAGCAGTACTTC.

This clonotype came up many times. The chain links TRBV28 to TRBJ1-5; D is ambiguous. V dropped 3 bases and J dropped 3 bases, with 9 bases sitting between them. This CDR3 spans 14 amino acids. Germline V CDR1 and CDR2: MDHEN, SYDVKM. As DNA, the CDR3 is TGTGCCAGCAGTTTTGGGAGTGCCAATCAGCCCCAGCATTTT. Amino acid sequence: CASSFGSANQPQHF.

This clonotype was counted ten times or more. The chain is built from TRBV12-3 or TRBV12-4 and TRBJ2-7; TRBD2 matches at 8 bases. CDR3 length: 14 residues. V trimming: 7 bases; J trimming: 4 bases; junction bases outside the gene matches: 9. CDR3 sequence (DNA): TGTGCCAGCACCCTAGGGCTAGCGGGTTACGAGCAGTACTTC. Its protein product is CASTLGLAGYEQYF.

The chain employs TRBV18 and TRBJ1-5; 7 bases agree with TRBD1. The V gene end was trimmed by 3 bases and the J gene end by 0 bases; junction bases not matched to a gene: 8. Looked up from germline, CDR1 is KGHSH and CDR2 is LQKENI. The CDR3 spans 17 residues. DNA for the CDR3: TGTGCCAGCTCACCCAAGGGGGCGCGGGATAGCAATCAGCCCCAGCATTTT. As protein: CASSPKGARDSNQPQHF.

In the case of this clonotype: A single base separates this from a much larger clone, so it may be a read error. The chain joins TRBV6-5 to TRBJ2-2; 10 nucleotides line up with TRBD2. The V gene's germline CDR1 is MNHEY and CDR2 SVGAGI. CDR3 length: 15 residues. The CDR3 loop is CASNYSGTSAGELFF. The CDR3 nucleotides are TGTGCCAGCAATTACTCCGGGACTAGCGCCGGGGAGCTGTTTTTT.

This clonotype occurred a few times. The genes are TRBV30 and TRBJ1-3; 8 nucleotides line up with TRBD1. This CDR3 has 13 amino acids. The junction had 3 bases not matched to a gene; V was cut back by 8 bases and J by 0 bases. Germline lookup yields CDR1 GTSNPN and CDR2 SVGIG (reference sequence). The CDR3 loop reads CARQGISGNTIYF. In DNA, the CDR3 is TGTGCCCGACAGGGGATCTCTGGAAACACCATATATTTT.

A word on this clonotype: This may be a read error: a much more frequent sequence differs by one nucleotide. This rearrangement joins TRBV11-2 to TRBJ1-1; D not certain. This CDR3 contains 11 residues. Germline V CDR1 and CDR2: SGHAT, FQNNGV. In DNA form, the CDR3 reads TGTGCCGGCAGCTTATTTACTGAAGCTTTCTTT. Its protein product is CAGSLFTEAFF.

In this sample, this clonotype turned up many times. This chain connects TRBV6-1 to TRBJ2-1; D call uncertain. Germline CDR1 and CDR2: MNHNS and SASEGT. The CDR3 is 11 amino acids. V lost 6 bases, J lost 6 bases, and 6 bases lay in between. The CDR3, as DNA: TGTGCCAGCAGGAGAGGCAATGAGCAGTTCTTC. It specifies CASRRGNEQFF.

On this clonotype: At one end the junction does not follow the germline gene, possibly because of a read error. The V call is TRBV3-1, the J call TRBJ2-1; no clear D gene. The CDR3 spans 15 residues. Germline CDR1 is LGHDT and CDR2 is YNNKEL (reference sequence). CDR3 in amino acids: CASSQGSVAYSEQFF. In DNA form, the CDR3 reads TGTGCCAGCAGCCAAGGGTCGGTCGCATACAGTGAGCAGTTCTTC.

In this sample, this clonotype turned up many times. This chain joins TRBV2 and TRBJ1-1; D is ambiguous. The germline V gene encodes CDR1 SNHLY and CDR2 FYNNEI. CDR3 length: 14 residues. V was clipped by 0 bases and J by 0 bases, with 5 bases between them. The CDR3 DNA reads TGTGCCAGCAGTGAAGCCCTAATGAACACTGAAGCTTTCTTT. Amino acid sequence: CASSEALMNTEAFF.

On this clonotype: The germline gene is not matched at one end of the junction; a read error may be the cause. The chain has TRBV7-2 and TRBJ1-1; TRBD1 agrees at 9 bases. The germline V gene encodes CDR1 SGHTA and CDR2 FQGNSA. The CDR3 is 14 residues long. The CDR3 nucleotides read TGTGTCAGCAGCTTAGTCCCGGGACAGGGTGAAGCTTTCTTT. This translates into CVSSLVPGQGEAFF.

The chain carries TRBV6-1 and TRBJ1-2, with 8 nucleotides matching TRBD1. The germline gives CDR1 MNHNS, CDR2 SASEGT. V shed 6 bases and J 4 bases; nucleotides not matched to a gene: 10. The CDR3 sequence is 15 residues long. The CDR3 nucleotides are TGTGCCAGCAGCCATCAGGACAGGGAGGTCTATGGCTACACCTTC. Protein sequence: CASSHQDREVYGYTF.

This clonotype was picked up many times. The chain carries TRBV5-6 and TRBJ1-2, with TRBD1 matching 10 bases. Germline loops: CDR1 SGHDT, CDR2 YYEEEE. This CDR3 comprises 15 residues. V lost 4 bases, J lost 3 bases, and 6 bases stayed unmatched. The CDR3 loop is CASSDTGTGDYGYTF. In DNA, the CDR3 is TGTGCCAGCAGCGACACCGGGACAGGGGACTATGGCTACACCTTC.

The chain couples TRBV7-2 to TRBJ1-1, with D uncertain. This CDR3 has 12 amino acids. Germline V lookup: CDR1 SGHTA, CDR2 FQGNSA. The ends were cut back, 5 bases at V and 3 bases at J, with 7 bases in the middle. The CDR3 DNA sequence: TGTGCCAGCAGCCCCAGGTACACTGAAGCTTTCTTT. Translation: CASSPRYTEAFF.

This clonotype was seen a few times. The chain employs TRBV10-3 and TRBJ2-1; D uncertain. The V end lost 10 bases, the J end lost 8 bases, and 15 bases lay between the germline ends. The length of the CDR3 is 12 residues. CDR1 and CDR2 (germline): ENHRY, SYGVKD. This CDR3 is CATQTGFDEQFF. Written as DNA, the CDR3 is TGTGCCACTCAGACGGGCTTCGATGAGCAGTTCTTC.